A single sample gave rise to the 31 T cell receptor beta chains below, sequenced in a study of neurological immune-mediated disorders. TCRdb analysed the 5' RACE reads with MiXCR anew, one entry per CDR3 protein. The repertoire holds under 60,000 distinct CDR3 sequences, 10% seen once, with 21% in the top ten. The material sequenced was PBMCs. All receptors derive from a woman between 40 and 55 years old with HTLV-1-associated myelopathy (HAM/TSP).

This clonotype has at least ten counts. The chain links TRBV25-1 to TRBJ1-1; D not resolved. V shed 4 bases and J shed 11 bases, with 11 bases lying between them. The CDR3 extends over 11 amino acids. The germline V gene has CDR1 MGHDK and CDR2 SYGVNS. The CDR3 DNA follows: TGTGCCAGCAGTGTCGCTTTCCTGGCTTTCTTT. As protein: CASSVAFLAFF.

The chain couples TRBV2 to TRBJ2-7, with 8 bases fitting TRBD2. Germline-derived CDR1 and CDR2 are SNHLY and FYNNEI. The ends lost 7 bases at V and 5 bases at J; junction bases unmatched: 16. This CDR3 is built from 16 residues. The chain's CDR3 is CASKRERRAGGHEQYF. CDR3 DNA sequence: TGTGCCAGCAAGAGGGAACGTCGGGCGGGGGGCCACGAGCAGTACTTC.

Notes on this clonotype: Mismatch with germline at one junction end may stem from a read error. The V call is TRBV7-2, the J call TRBJ2-2, with TRBD2 identical over 12 bases. The CDR3 length is 15 residues. Per germline, CDR1 SGHTA and CDR2 FQGNSA. Here the CDR3 reads CASSMTSGGTRELFF. The CDR3 coding sequence is TGTGCCAGCAGTATGACTAGCGGGGGCACCAGGGAGCTGTTTTTT. Drawing the rest from reference TRBV7-2 and TRBJ2-2, the complete variable domain is GAGVSQSPSNKVTEKGKDVELRCDPISGHTALYWYRQSLGQGLEFLIYFQGNSAPDKSGLPSDRFSAERTGGSVSTLTIQRTQQEDSAVYLCASSMTSGGTRELFFGEGSRLTVL.

This clonotype was counted between two and nine times. The chain joins TRBV3-1 to TRBJ1-1, with D perhaps matching TRBD1 (6 bases). The CDR3 contains 15 residues. Germline lookup yields CDR1 LGHDT and CDR2 YNNKEL (reference sequence). The germline V and J ends were trimmed by 4 bases and 1 base, with 13 bases remaining between them. DNA for the CDR3: TGTGCCAGCAGCCCTTGGGCAGGGGCGAACACTGAAGCTTTCTTT. This gives the protein CASSPWAGANTEAFF.

This clonotype came up many times. The chain uses TRBV5-1 and TRBJ1-2, with unresolved D. Trimming took off 0 bases at V and 8 bases at J, with 14 bases between the two ends. The CDR3 spans 14 residues. Germline assignment: CDR1 SGHRS and CDR2 YFSETQ. The CDR3 region is CASSLVPGRGGYTF. In DNA form, the CDR3 reads TGCGCCAGCAGCTTGGTTCCGGGCCGAGGCGGCTACACCTTC.

The table lists this clonotype with many counts. This chain uses TRBV12-3 or TRBV12-4 with TRBJ2-2; 7 nucleotides match TRBD1. This CDR3 is 16 amino acids long. Trimming at V came to 1 base and at J to 3 bases, leaving 5 bases not matched to a gene. The CDR3 sequence: CASSLDRGLDTGELFF. CDR3 sequence (DNA): TGTGCCAGCAGTTTAGACAGGGGCCTCGACACCGGGGAGCTGTTTTTT.

This clonotype was detected many times. The chain couples TRBV29-1 to TRBJ2-5; no clear D gene. Trimming shortened V by 7 bases and J by 5 bases, and 11 bases separated the two germline ends. The CDR3 totals 11 residues. Germline V CDR1 and CDR2: SQVTM, ANQGSEA. The CDR3 bases are TGCAGCGCCGAGTTGGGCGAGACCCAGTACTTC. This codes for CSAELGETQYF.

This clonotype was detected ten times or more. The chain couples TRBV4-1 to TRBJ2-5; D gene unclear. The CDR3 extends over 13 amino acids. With 4 bases removed from V and 4 bases from J, the gap between germline ends came to 10 bases. CDR1 and CDR2 from the germline V gene are MGHRA and YSYEKL. CDR3 in amino acids: CASSLSMTETQYF. Written as DNA, the CDR3 is TGCGCCAGCAGCCTATCTATGACAGAGACCCAGTACTTC.

This clonotype appeared many times. The V and J genes are TRBV6-5 and TRBJ1-1, with D possibly being TRBD1 (6 bases). CDR1 and CDR2 from the germline V gene are MNHEY and SVGAGI. The germline V and J ends were trimmed by 8 bases and 7 bases, with 17 bases remaining between them. The CDR3 spans 13 residues. The CDR3 reads CASRRQALSEAFF. The CDR3 DNA is TGTGCCAGCCGAAGACAGGCCCTGAGTGAAGCTTTCTTT.

This clonotype was counted many times. The rearrangement uses TRBV21-1 and TRBJ2-7; the table names TRBD1, a call not compared with the DNA. TRBV21-1 is shown as a pseudogene. The CDR3 is 16 residues long. CDR3 sequence: CASSKQGGKGRYEQYF. As DNA, the CDR3 is TGTGCCAGCAGCAAACAAGGGGGAAAGGGGAGATACGAGCAGTACTTC.

In its sample, this clonotype was seen many times. V and J are TRBV7-2 and TRBJ2-3; 8 bases match TRBD1. CDR1 is SGHTA and CDR2 is FQGNSA in the germline V gene. V lost 5 bases, J lost 3 bases, and 10 bases stayed unmatched. CDR3 length: 16 amino acids. This CDR3 reads CASSPPRQGRTDTQYF. The CDR3 bases are TGTGCCAGCAGCCCCCCCAGACAGGGGAGGACAGATACGCAGTATTTT.

In this sample, this clonotype turned up many times. The chain couples TRBV11-2 to TRBJ1-6; 8 bases align to TRBD1. This CDR3 is built from 19 residues. Germline V gene lookup returns CDR1 SGHAT and CDR2 FQNNGV. Unmatched junction bases numbered 21, after V lost 5 bases and J lost 9 bases. The CDR3 DNA is TGTGCCAGCAGCAGCCGAATAAGTGGGCGGACAGGGTCAGGTTCACCCCTCCACTTT. Protein: CASSSRISGRTGSGSPLHF.

This clonotype was detected only a few times. The V gene is TRBV7-9, the J gene TRBJ2-7; perhaps TRBD1 as D (6 bases). CDR3 length: 13 amino acids. V was cut by 6 bases and J by 6 bases, with 15 bases left in between. Germline values: CDR1 SEHNR, CDR2 FQNEAQ (reference sequence). CDR3 coding DNA: TGTGCCAGCAGTCCTAACAGGGCGGTCGAGCAGTACTTC. Amino acids: CASSPNRAVEQYF.

This clonotype appeared many times. The chain joins TRBV5-1 to TRBJ2-4; D might be TRBD2 (5 bases). This CDR3 comprises 17 residues. CDR1 and CDR2 (germline): SGHRS, YFSETQ. The V end lost 3 bases, the J end lost 0 bases, and 16 bases lay between the germline ends. CDR3 amino acids: CASSSPDGELAKNIQYF. The CDR3 DNA is TGCGCCAGCAGCTCACCTGACGGGGAGCTAGCCAAAAACATTCAGTACTTC.

This clonotype has ten or more counts. The rearrangement uses TRBV30 and TRBJ1-2; tentative D call: TRBD1 (5 bases). Trimming removed 1 base at V and 2 bases at J, with 8 bases between. CDR3 length: 13 amino acids. Germline CDR1 reads GTSNPN; CDR2 reads SVGIG (reference sequence). The CDR3 loop reads CAWSGGGNYGYTF. CDR3 in DNA: TGTGCCTGGAGTGGCGGGGGAAACTATGGCTACACCTTC.

The table lists this clonotype with many counts. V and J are TRBV10-2 and TRBJ2-7, with 7 bases lining up with TRBD1. The CDR3 totals 13 residues. Germline V CDR1 and CDR2: WSHSY, SAAADI. Trimming took 6 bases from V and 3 from J; bases not matched to a gene: 5. The CDR3 nucleotides are TGCGCCAGCAGAGGACAGGCCGGCTACGAGCAGTACTTC. This sequence encodes CASRGQAGYEQYF.

This clonotype was detected many times. This chain links TRBV6-2 or TRBV6-3 with TRBJ2-7, with 9 bases that match TRBD1. The CDR3 consists of 13 residues. J gave up 7 bases and V 8 bases, and 9 bases lay outside the gene matches. Germline V gene data show CDR1 as MNHEY and CDR2 as SVGEGT. CDR3 DNA: TGTGCCAGCCACCGGGACAGGGTCGATGAGCAGTACTTC. Translated: CASHRDRVDEQYF.

The V call is TRBV6-6, the J call TRBJ1-3; a weak D match, TRBD1 (6 bases). The CDR3 totals 14 residues. From germline, CDR1 is MNHNY and CDR2 SVGAGI (reference sequence). V was clipped by 2 bases and J by 4 bases, with 9 bases between them. This CDR3 reads CASSYGQGGNTIYF. The CDR3 bases are TGTGCCAGCAGTTACGGGCAGGGGGGAAACACCATATATTTT.

This clonotype came up many times. The rearrangement links TRBV20-1 to TRBJ2-7, with 7 bases matching TRBD1. After removal of 5 bases from V and 0 bases from J, the junction contained 10 bases not matched to a gene. In germline, CDR1 is DFQATT, CDR2 SNEGSKA (reference sequence). The CDR3 consists of 15 residues. The CDR3 nucleotides are TGCAGTGCTTCCGTCCCGGGACAGAGCTCCTACGAGCAGTACTTC. This gives the protein CSASVPGQSSYEQYF.

This clonotype was recorded at least ten times. The chain joins TRBV20-1 to TRBJ2-1, with 11 bases fitting TRBD2. Germline CDR1 DFQATT, CDR2 SNEGSKA (reference sequence). J was trimmed by 7 bases and V by 4 bases; bases with no gene match: 9. The CDR3 extends over 15 amino acids. This CDR3 reads CSATLAGGPGNEQFF. The CDR3 bases are TGCAGTGCTACATTAGCGGGGGGGCCGGGGAATGAGCAGTTCTTC.

This clonotype was counted ten times or more. This sequence joins TRBV20-1 and TRBJ2-3; D uncertain. The CDR3 length is 14 residues. V was trimmed by 6 bases and J by 1 base, leaving 14 bases between them. Germline V gene sequence: CDR1 DFQATT, CDR2 SNEGSKA (reference sequence). This CDR3 is CSALDPRRTDTQYF. CDR3 nucleotides: TGCAGTGCCTTGGACCCCCGACGCACAGATACGCAGTATTTT.

This clonotype was counted ten times or more. The gene calls are TRBV7-2 and TRBJ2-7; no definite D call. The CDR3 contains 14 residues. Germline-derived CDR1 and CDR2 are SGHTA and FQGNSA. V gave up 1 base and J gave up 1 base, with 8 bases separating them. The CDR3 region has the DNA TGTGCCAGCAGCTTAGACGGGTCTTCCTACGAGCAGTACTTC. Translating it yields CASSLDGSSYEQYF.

There are a few counts of this clonotype. The chain combines TRBV11-3 with TRBJ2-1; D may be TRBD2 (5 bases). V lost 0 bases and J lost 5, with 11 bases in between. This CDR3 is built from 15 residues. Germline CDR1 SGHNT, CDR2 YENEEA. The CDR3 reads CASSLDRLRHNEQFF. The CDR3 DNA reads TGTGCCAGCAGCTTAGACCGACTACGGCACAATGAGCAGTTCTTC.

This clonotype was detected many times. J is TRBJ2-5 and V is TRBV24-1; maybe TRBD1 (5 bases). Germline V gene sequence: CDR1 KGHDR, CDR2 SFDVKD. Trimming left V 8 bases short and J 5 bases short, with 14 bases between. This CDR3 spans 13 amino acids. The CDR3 loop is CATTDDSTETQYF. The CDR3 DNA reads TGTGCCACCACCGATGACAGTACGGAGACCCAGTACTTC.

At least ten counts were recorded for this clonotype. The chain is built from TRBV20-1 and TRBJ1-1; possibly TRBD1 for D (5 bases). The CDR3 consists of 14 residues. The V and J ends lost 0 bases and 3 bases respectively, with 11 bases between them. Germline V gene sequence: CDR1 DFQATT, CDR2 SNEGSKA (reference sequence). Written as DNA, the CDR3 is TGCAGTGCTAGAGATCGAAAGGGGTACACTGAAGCTTTCTTT. Translating it yields CSARDRKGYTEAFF.

This clonotype has at least ten counts. The rearrangement uses TRBV7-6 and TRBJ2-1; a possible D gene is TRBD2 (7 bases). CDR1 and CDR2 (germline): SGHVS, FNYEAQ. Trimming removed 5 bases from V and 4 bases from J, with 15 bases in between. The CDR3 spans 15 residues. The CDR3 sequence: CASSGRGAGYNEQFF. The CDR3 nucleotides read TGTGCCAGCAGCGGACGGGGGGCGGGGTACAATGAGCAGTTCTTC.

This clonotype was detected ten times or more. The rearrangement uses TRBV7-8 and TRBJ1-1; the D is unclear. Germline V gene data show CDR1 as SGHVS and CDR2 as FQNEAQ. V lost 3 bases, J lost 0 bases, and 2 bases lay in between. The CDR3 is made up of 12 amino acids. CDR3 nucleotides: TGTGCCAGCAGCTTTTTGAACACTGAAGCTTTCTTT. This gives the protein CASSFLNTEAFF.

In its sample, this clonotype was seen many times. J is TRBJ1-2 and V is TRBV12-3 or TRBV12-4; D ambiguous. Deletions cut 3 bases from V and 4 bases from J, with 9 bases between. The CDR3 has 13 residues. The chain's CDR3 is CASSFYKGYGYTF. The DNA of the CDR3 is TGTGCCAGCAGTTTTTACAAAGGCTATGGCTACACCTTC.

This clonotype showed up many times. The chain joins TRBV15 to TRBJ1-1; possible D gene TRBD1, 6 bases. Between the trimmed V and J ends, which lost 0 bases and 3 bases, there was a span of 8 bases. The length of the CDR3 is 14 residues. The germline gives CDR1 LNHNV, CDR2 YYDKDF (reference sequence). Here the CDR3 reads CATSREAGDTEAFF. CDR3 coding DNA: TGTGCCACCAGCAGAGAAGCAGGGGACACTGAAGCTTTCTTT. Full variable domain (missing parts from reference TRBV15 and TRBJ1-1): DAMVIQNPRYQVTQFGKPVTLSCSQTLNHNVMYWYQQKSSQAPKLLFHYYDKDFNNEADTPDNFQSRRPNTSFCFLDIRSPGLGDTAMYLCATSREAGDTEAFFGQGTRLTVV.

This rearrangement joins TRBV9 to TRBJ2-2; D is perhaps TRBD1 (6 bases). The V end lost 4 bases, the J end lost 0 bases, and 16 bases lay between the germline ends. CDR3 length equals 17 residues. Germline-derived CDR1 and CDR2 are SGDLS and YYNGEE. This CDR3 is CASSPRSGGANTGELFF. As DNA, the CDR3 is TGTGCCAGCAGCCCCCGGAGTGGGGGCGCGAACACCGGGGAGCTGTTTTTT.

V usage is TRBV15 and J usage is TRBJ2-5; D is undetermined. The germline V gene encodes CDR1 LNHNV and CDR2 YYDKDF (reference sequence). This CDR3 has 15 amino acids. V lost 0 bases, J lost 1 base, and 9 bases lay in between. CDR3 nucleotides: TGTGCCACCAGCAGAGACGAAGGACCCCAAGAGACCCAGTACTTC. It codes for CATSRDEGPQETQYF.